The 9 T cell receptor beta chains listed next were all sequenced from one sample in a study of blood T cell repertoires in COVID-19 (TCRdb year 2020). Library preparation employed the immunoSEQ multiplex PCR assay. In its TCRdb copy, this immuneACCESS table keeps in-frame sequences only and misses some clones. Where compared with another copy, unresolved V genes explain less than half of these, and the others have no known cause. The sample includes about 90,000 clones, with 81% observed a single time. The top ten constitute approximately 25% of the sample. The sample consisted of peripheral blood. The receptors were sampled from a man older than 75 with active or convalescent COVID-19.

The rearrangement links TRBV11-2 to TRBJ2-1; 12 positions match TRBD2. CDR1 and CDR2 from the germline V gene are SGHAT and FQNNGV. There are 15 residues in the CDR3. Trimming at V came to 6 bases and at J to 10 bases, leaving 10 bases not matched to a gene. The CDR3 loop is CASRSTSGGVREQFF. CDR3 DNA sequence: TGTGCCAGCAGGTCGACTAGCGGGGGTGTACGGGAGCAGTTCTTC.

The J gene is TRBJ2-1, the V gene TRBV7-6, with 9 positions matching TRBD2. Germline CDR1 and CDR2: SGHVS and FNYEAQ. The trim removed 5 bases at V and 0 bases at J, leaving 11 bases unmatched. The length of the CDR3 is 18 residues. CDR3 region: CASSPRATSGYSYNEQFF. The CDR3 nucleotides read TGTGCCAGCAGCCCCCGGGCGACTAGCGGTTACTCCTACAATGAGCAGTTCTTC.

V gene TRBV19 combines with J gene TRBJ2-7; possibly TRBD1 for D (7 bases). The CDR3 runs to 15 residues. V was trimmed by 3 bases and J by 2 bases, leaving 14 bases between them. CDR1 is LNHDA and CDR2 is SQIVND in the germline V gene (reference sequence). The CDR3 nucleotides read TGTGCCAGTAGTATGTGGCGGGACAGCGCCTACGAGCAGTACTTC. Amino acid sequence: CASSMWRDSAYEQYF.

V gene TRBV11-2 combines with J gene TRBJ1-3; TRBD1 aligns across 8 bases. The CDR3 is 19 amino acids. From germline, CDR1 is SGHAT and CDR2 FQNNGV. V lost 7 bases and J lost 0; bases outside the gene matches: 17. The CDR3 coding sequence is TGTGCCAGCACCCTAGGGGGGATGGCAGGGGGCCTCTCTGGAAACACCATATATTTT. Amino acids: CASTLGGMAGGLSGNTIYF. Variable domain in full (rest from reference TRBV11-2 and TRBJ1-3): EAGVAQSPRYKIIEKRQSVAFWCNPISGHATLYWYQQILGQGPKLLIQFQNNGVVDDSQLPKDRFSAERLKGVDSTLKIQPAKLEDSAVYLCASTLGGMAGGLSGNTIYFGEGSWLTVV.

This clone came up a few times. The chain recombines TRBV5-1 with TRBJ1-1, with D tentatively TRBD1 (6 bases). The germline V and J ends were trimmed by 4 bases and 1 base, with 17 bases remaining between them. Germline loops: CDR1 SGHRS, CDR2 YFSETQ. This CDR3 is built from 16 residues. Here the CDR3 DNA reads TGCGCCAGCAGCCCCGACGGGGGGGCCGGGAACACTGAAGCTTTCTTT. Its protein product is CASSPDGGAGNTEAFF.

CDR3 residues: CASGYLGAGDTQYF. Here the CDR3 DNA reads TGTGCTAGTGGTTATCTAGGGGCGGGGGATACGCAGTATTTT. The chain couples TRBV12-5 to TRBJ2-3; D is perhaps TRBD2 (6 bases). The CDR3 covers 14 residues. With 4 bases removed from V and 6 bases from J, the gap between germline ends came to 14 bases. Germline CDR1 LGHNT, CDR2 FRNRAP.

The V and J genes are TRBV10-1 and TRBJ2-3, with a weak D call TRBD2 (6 bases). V was shortened by 3 bases and J by 5 bases, with 15 bases between the two germline ends. The CDR3 has 15 residues. CDR1 and CDR2 from the germline V gene are WNHNN and SYGVQD (reference sequence). The CDR3 DNA reads as TGCGCCAGCAGTGATGGCGGGGCCCCGGGAGATACGCAGTATTTT. Protein product: CASSDGGAPGDTQYF.

The chain carries TRBV7-2 and TRBJ1-6, with a tentative D call TRBD1 (6 bases). V gave up 5 bases and J gave up 14 bases, with 22 bases separating them. The CDR3 totals 15 residues. Per the germline V gene, CDR1 is SGHTA and CDR2 is FQGNSA. As DNA, the CDR3 is TGTGCCAGCAGCCCCTTGGCAGGGGCCGCCGGAACCCTCCACTTT. This sequence encodes CASSPLAGAAGTLHF.

The CDR3 loop is CASSGTIGQGAYEQYF. CDR3 in DNA: TGCGCCAGCAGCGGGACGATCGGACAGGGGGCCTACGAGCAGTACTTC. This chain uses TRBV5-1 with TRBJ2-7, with 10 bases matching TRBD1. This CDR3 is 16 amino acids long. After removal of 4 bases from V and 2 bases from J, the junction contained 9 bases not matched to a gene. Germline values: CDR1 SGHRS, CDR2 YFSETQ.